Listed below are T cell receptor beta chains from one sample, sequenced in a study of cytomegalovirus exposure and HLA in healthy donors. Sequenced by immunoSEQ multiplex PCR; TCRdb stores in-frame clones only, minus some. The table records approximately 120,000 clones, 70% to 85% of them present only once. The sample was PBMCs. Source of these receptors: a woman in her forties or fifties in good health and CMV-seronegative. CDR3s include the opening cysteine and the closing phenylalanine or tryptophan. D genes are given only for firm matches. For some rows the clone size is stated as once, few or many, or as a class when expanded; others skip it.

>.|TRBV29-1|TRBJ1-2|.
TGCAGCGTTGAAGATCACGCAGGGCCCTACAACTATGGCTACACCTTC
CSVEDHAGPYNYGYTF
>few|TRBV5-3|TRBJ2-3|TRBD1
TGTGCCAGCAGCTTGCTGGACAGGGGGTCTGATACGCAGTATTTT
CASSLLDRGSDTQYF
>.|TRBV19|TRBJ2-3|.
TGTGCCAGTAGGGTAGCCAGCACAGATACGCAGTATTTT
CASRVASTDTQYF
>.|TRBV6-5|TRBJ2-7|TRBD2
TGTGCCAGCAATACACGCGGGGGTAAGCAGTACTTC
CASNTRGGKQYF
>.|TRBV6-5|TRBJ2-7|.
TGTGCCAGCAGTGTCCCTCAGGACGAGCAGTACTTC
CASSVPQDEQYF
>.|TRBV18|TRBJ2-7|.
TGTGCCAGCTCTCCTACCGGGTCTACCTACGAGCAGTACTTC
CASSPTGSTYEQYF
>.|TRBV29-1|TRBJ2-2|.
TGCAGCGTTGTTAGGGGGTCCGGGGAGCTGTTTTTT
CSVVRGSGELFF
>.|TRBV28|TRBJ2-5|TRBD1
TGTGCCAGCAGCCGAGTCAGGAACAGGGGGCAGTACTTC
CASSRVRNRGQYF
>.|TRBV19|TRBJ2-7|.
TGTGCCAGTAGTATAGTGATTTTGGGACAACCCTACGAGCAGTACTTC
CASSIVILGQPYEQYF
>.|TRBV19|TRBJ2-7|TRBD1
TGTGCCAGTAGTGTGACAGGGGGCTCCTACGAGCAGTACTTC
CASSVTGGSYEQYF
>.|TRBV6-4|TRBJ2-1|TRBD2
TGTGCCAGCAGTGAGGGTAGCGGGAGGTCTGGTGAGCAGTTCTTC
CASSEGSGRSGEQFF
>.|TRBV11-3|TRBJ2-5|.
TGTGCCAGCAGCTTAAGCATTCAAGAGACCCAGTACTTC
CASSLSIQETQYF
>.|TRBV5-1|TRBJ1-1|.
TGCGCCAGCAGCTTGGATGGGGCCCCGGGGAACACTGAAGCTTTCTTT
CASSLDGAPGNTEAFF
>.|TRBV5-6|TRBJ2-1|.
TGTGCCAGCAGTTTTAAAGGGGGGGGCTCCTACAATGAGCAGTTCTTC
CASSFKGGGSYNEQFF
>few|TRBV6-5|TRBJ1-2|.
TGTGCCAGCAGTTACTCCGGGACACCCGTCTATGGCTACACCTTC
CASSYSGTPVYGYTF
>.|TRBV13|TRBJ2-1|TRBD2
TGTGCCAGCAGCCCGCAAGGACTAGCACACAATGAGCAGTTCTTC
CASSPQGLAHNEQFF
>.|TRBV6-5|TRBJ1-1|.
TGTGCCAGCAGTTCACAGGGAGGGACTGAAGCTTTCTTT
CASSSQGGTEAFF
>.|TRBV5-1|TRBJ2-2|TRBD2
TGCGCCAGCAGTTTGCCTGGAAGCGGGAGACCCGGGGAGCTGTTTTTT
CASSLPGSGRPGELFF
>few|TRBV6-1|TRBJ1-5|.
TGTGCCAGCAGTCCTACCGTATTCGGAGATCAGCCCCAGCATTTT
CASSPTVFGDQPQHF
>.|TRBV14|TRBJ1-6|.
TGTGCCAGCAGCCAAGGGACTCAATCACCCCTCCACTTT
CASSQGTQSPLHF
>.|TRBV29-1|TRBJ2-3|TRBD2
TGCAGCATTTGGACTAGCGGAGATACGCAGTATTTT
CSIWTSGDTQYF
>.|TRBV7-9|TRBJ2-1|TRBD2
TGTGCCAGCAGCCGACTAGCGGGACCCAATGAGCAGTTCTTC
CASSRLAGPNEQFF
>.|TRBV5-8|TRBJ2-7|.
TGTGCCAGCAGCTTATCTGGCCGCTACGAGCAGTACTTC
CASSLSGRYEQYF
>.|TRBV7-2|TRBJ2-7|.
TGTGCCAGCGCCCCCGAGGTGGGGGGAACCTACGAGCAGTACTTC
CASAPEVGGTYEQYF
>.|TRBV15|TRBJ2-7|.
TGTGCCACCAGCAGGAGAGTTAGCAGGGACTTAACTTACGAGCAGTACTTC
CATSRRVSRDLTYEQYF
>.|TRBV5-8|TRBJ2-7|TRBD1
TGTGCCAGCAGCTTAAGGACAGGGGGCTACGAGCAGTACTTC
CASSLRTGGYEQYF
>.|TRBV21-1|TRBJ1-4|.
TGTGCCAGCAGCGGGGGACAGGGGGGGGAAAAACTGTTTTTT
CASSGGQGGEKLFF
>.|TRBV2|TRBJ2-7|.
TGTGCCAGCAGTCCTCGCGGTACCTACGAGCAGTACTTC
CASSPRGTYEQYF
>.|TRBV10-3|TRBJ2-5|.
TGTGCCATCAGTGAGTCTAAAGAGACCCAGTACTTC
CAISESKETQYF
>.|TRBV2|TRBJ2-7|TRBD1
TGTGCCAGCAGCTCTAGACAGGGACGTTTTGTTTACGAGCAGTACTTC
CASSSRQGRFVYEQYF
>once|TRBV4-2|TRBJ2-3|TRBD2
TGTGCCAGCAGACAAAGCCGGCTAGCGGGAGGGCTCAGCACAGATACGCAGTATTTT
CASRQSRLAGGLSTDTQYF
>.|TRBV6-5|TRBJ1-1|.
TGTGCCAGCAGTTTTGGACAGAACACTGAAGCTTTCTTT
CASSFGQNTEAFF
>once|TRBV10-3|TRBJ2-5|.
TGTGCCATCAGTGGGGCAGGGCCAATAGAGACCCAGTACTTC
CAISGAGPIETQYF
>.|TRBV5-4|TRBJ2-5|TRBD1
TGTGCCAGCAGCCTCAGGGACAGGGTTGGTGAGCAGTACTTC
CASSLRDRVGEQYF
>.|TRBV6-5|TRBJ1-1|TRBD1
TGTGCCAGCAGTTATCTAGGGGGCTTGAACACTGAAGCTTTCTTT
CASSYLGGLNTEAFF
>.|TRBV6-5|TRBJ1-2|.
TGTGCCAGCAGTTACTCGCGTGAGCGGGGCTACACCTTC
CASSYSRERGYTF
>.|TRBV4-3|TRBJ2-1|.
TGCGCCAGCAGCCAAGACGGACCGCAGCGGGCGAGCTACAATGAGCAGTTCTTC
CASSQDGPQRASYNEQFF
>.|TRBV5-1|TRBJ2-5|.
TGCGCCAGCAATAACGGGGGTCAAGAGACCCAGTACTTC
CASNNGGQETQYF
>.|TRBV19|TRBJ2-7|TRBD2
TGTGCCATCCAGGGACTAGCGGGTGTCTACGAGCAGTACTTC
CAIQGLAGVYEQYF
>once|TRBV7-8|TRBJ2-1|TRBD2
TGTGCCAGCAGCTTGACTAGCGGATTTTCCTACAATGAGCAGTTCTTC
CASSLTSGFSYNEQFF